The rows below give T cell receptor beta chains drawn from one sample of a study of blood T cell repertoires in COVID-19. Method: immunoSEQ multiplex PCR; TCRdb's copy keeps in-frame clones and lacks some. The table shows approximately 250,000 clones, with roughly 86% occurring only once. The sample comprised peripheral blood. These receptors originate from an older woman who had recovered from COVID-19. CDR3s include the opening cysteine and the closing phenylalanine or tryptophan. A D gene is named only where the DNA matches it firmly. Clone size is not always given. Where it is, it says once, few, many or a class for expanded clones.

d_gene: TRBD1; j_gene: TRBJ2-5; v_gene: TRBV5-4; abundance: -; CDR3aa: CASSRDRGQETQYF; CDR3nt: TGTGCCAGCAGCCGGGACAGGGGCCAAGAGACCCAGTACTTC
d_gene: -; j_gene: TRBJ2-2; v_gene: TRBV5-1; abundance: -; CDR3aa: CASSISQGSSTGELFF; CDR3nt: TGCGCCAGCAGCATTTCACAGGGTTCGAGCACCGGGGAGCTGTTTTTT
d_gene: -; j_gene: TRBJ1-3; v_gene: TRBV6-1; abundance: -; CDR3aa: CASSEGEGTFPGNTIYF; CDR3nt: TGTGCCAGCAGTGAAGGGGAGGGGACGTTCCCTGGAAACACCATATATTTT
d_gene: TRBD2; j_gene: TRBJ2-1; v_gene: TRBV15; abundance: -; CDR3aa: CATSRDGTSSYNEQFF; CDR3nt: TGTGCCACCAGCAGAGACGGGACTAGCTCCTACAATGAGCAGTTCTTC
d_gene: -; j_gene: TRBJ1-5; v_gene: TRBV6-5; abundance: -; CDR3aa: CASRATGSSFGPQHF; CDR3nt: TGTGCCAGCAGGGCTACGGGGTCGAGTTTTGGGCCCCAGCATTTT
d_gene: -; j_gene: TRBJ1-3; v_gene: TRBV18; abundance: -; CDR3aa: CASSPRVSAGSGNTIYF; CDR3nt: TGTGCCAGCTCACCAAGGGTTAGTGCGGGCTCTGGAAACACCATATATTTT
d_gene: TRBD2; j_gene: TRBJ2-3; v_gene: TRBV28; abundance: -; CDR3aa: CASSFFGLAGDTDTQYF; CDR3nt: TGTGCCAGCAGCTTTTTCGGACTAGCGGGGGACACAGATACGCAGTATTTT
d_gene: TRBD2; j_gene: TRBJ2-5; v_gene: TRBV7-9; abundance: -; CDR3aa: CASSLRLAGGETQYF; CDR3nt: TGTGCCAGCAGCTTAAGGCTAGCGGGGGGAGAGACCCAGTACTTC
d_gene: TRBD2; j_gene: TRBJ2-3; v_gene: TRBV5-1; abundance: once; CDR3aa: CASSRTSGSTDTQYF; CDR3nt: TGCGCCAGCAGCCGGACTAGCGGAAGCACAGATACGCAGTATTTT
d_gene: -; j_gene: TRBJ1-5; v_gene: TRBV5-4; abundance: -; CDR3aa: CASSLDGDGNQPQHF; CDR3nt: TGTGCCAGCAGCTTGGACGGGGATGGCAATCAGCCCCAGCATTTT
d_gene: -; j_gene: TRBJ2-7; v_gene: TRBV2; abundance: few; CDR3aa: CASSVPFIVEQYF; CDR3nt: TGTGCCAGCAGTGTTCCCTTCATAGTCGAGCAGTACTTC
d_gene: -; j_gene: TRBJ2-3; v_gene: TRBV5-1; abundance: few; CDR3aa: CASSLVESTDTQYF; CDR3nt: TGCGCCAGCAGCTTGGTAGAGAGCACAGATACGCAGTATTTT
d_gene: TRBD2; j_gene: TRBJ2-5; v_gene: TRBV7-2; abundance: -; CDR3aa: CASSKTSGGGQETQYF; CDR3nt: TGTGCCAGCAGCAAGACTAGCGGGGGGGGCCAAGAGACCCAGTACTTC
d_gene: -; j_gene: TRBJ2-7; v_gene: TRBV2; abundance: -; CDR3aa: CASRDTGISYEQYF; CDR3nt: TGTGCCAGCAGGGACACAGGAATTTCCTACGAGCAGTACTTC
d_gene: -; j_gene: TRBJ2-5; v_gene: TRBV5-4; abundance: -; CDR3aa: CASSLAVAEGTQYF; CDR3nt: TGTGCCAGCAGCTTGGCCGTGGCCGAGGGGACCCAGTACTTC
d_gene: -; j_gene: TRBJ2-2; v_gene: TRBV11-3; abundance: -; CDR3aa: CASSLGQYTGELFF; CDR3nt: TGTGCCAGCAGCTTAGGACAGTACACCGGGGAGCTGTTTTTT
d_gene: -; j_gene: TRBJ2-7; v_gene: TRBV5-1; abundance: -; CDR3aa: CASSLDRAAYEQYF; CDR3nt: TGCGCCAGCAGCTTGGACAGAGCAGCCTACGAGCAGTACTTC
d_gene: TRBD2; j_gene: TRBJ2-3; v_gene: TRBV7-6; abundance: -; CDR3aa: CASSLGPQRGFSTDTQYF; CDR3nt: TGTGCCAGCAGCTTAGGGCCCCAGCGGGGATTTAGCACAGATACGCAGTATTTT
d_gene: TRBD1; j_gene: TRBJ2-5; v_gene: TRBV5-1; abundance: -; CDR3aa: CASSFLTGEETQYF; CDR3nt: TGCGCCAGCAGCTTCCTGACAGGGGAAGAGACCCAGTACTTC
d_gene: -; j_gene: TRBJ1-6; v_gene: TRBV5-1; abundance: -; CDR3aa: CASSIYNSPLHF; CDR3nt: TGCGCCAGCAGTATTTATAATTCACCCCTCCACTTT
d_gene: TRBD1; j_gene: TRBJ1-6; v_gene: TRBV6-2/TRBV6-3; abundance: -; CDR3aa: CASSPGTGGSSPLHF; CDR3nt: TGTGCCAGCAGTCCAGGGACAGGGGGGTCTTCACCCCTCCACTTT
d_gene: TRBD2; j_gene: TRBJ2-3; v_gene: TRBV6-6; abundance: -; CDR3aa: CASSRPGTSGSTDTQYF; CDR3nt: TGTGCCAGCAGTCGACCAGGGACTAGCGGTAGCACAGATACGCAGTATTTT
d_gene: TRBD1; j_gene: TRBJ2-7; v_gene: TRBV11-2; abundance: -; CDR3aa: CASSTQGGQGAYGEQYF; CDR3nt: TGTGCCAGCAGCACCCAGGGGGGACAGGGGGCATACGGCGAGCAGTACTTC
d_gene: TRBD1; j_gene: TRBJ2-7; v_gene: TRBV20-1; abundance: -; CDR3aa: CSASRTGTSYEQYF; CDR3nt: TGCAGTGCTAGTAGGACAGGGACGTCCTACGAGCAGTACTTC
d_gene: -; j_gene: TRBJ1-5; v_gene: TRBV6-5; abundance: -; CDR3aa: CATSWGRGQPQHF; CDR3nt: TGTGCCACCTCCTGGGGGCGCGGACAGCCCCAGCATTTT
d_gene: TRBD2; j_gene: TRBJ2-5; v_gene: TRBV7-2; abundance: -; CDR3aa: CASSLGALAGGQETQYF; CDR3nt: TGTGCCAGCAGCTTAGGGGCTCTAGCGGGGGGACAAGAGACCCAGTACTTC
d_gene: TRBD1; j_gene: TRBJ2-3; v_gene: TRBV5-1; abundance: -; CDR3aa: CASSLAWDRASDTQYF; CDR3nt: TGCGCCAGCAGCTTGGCCTGGGACAGGGCTTCAGATACGCAGTATTTT
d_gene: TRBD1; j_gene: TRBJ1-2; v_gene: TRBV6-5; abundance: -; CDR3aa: CASSSDRGRDGYTF; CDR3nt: TGTGCCAGCAGCTCCGACAGGGGGCGAGATGGCTACACCTTC
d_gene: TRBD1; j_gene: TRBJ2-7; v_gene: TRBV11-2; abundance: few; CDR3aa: CASSFSRGRPYEQYF; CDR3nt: TGTGCCAGCAGCTTCAGTAGGGGGCGCCCCTACGAGCAGTACTTC
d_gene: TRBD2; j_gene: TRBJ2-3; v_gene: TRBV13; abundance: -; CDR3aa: CASSPTRTSGGEFTDTQYF; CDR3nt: TGTGCCAGCAGCCCTACCCGGACTAGCGGGGGGGAATTCACAGATACGCAGTATTTT
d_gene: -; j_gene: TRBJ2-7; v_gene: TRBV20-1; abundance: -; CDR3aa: CSAGSHEQYF; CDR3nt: TGCAGTGCCGGGTCCCATGAGCAGTACTTC
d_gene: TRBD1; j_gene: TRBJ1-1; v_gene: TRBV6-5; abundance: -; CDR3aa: CASSYQGQDTEAFF; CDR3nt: TGTGCCAGCAGTTATCAGGGACAGGACACTGAAGCTTTCTTT
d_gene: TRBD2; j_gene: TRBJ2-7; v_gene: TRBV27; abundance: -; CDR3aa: CASSLSGLGEPYEQYF; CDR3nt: TGTGCCAGCAGTTTATCGGGACTAGGAGAACCCTACGAGCAGTACTTC
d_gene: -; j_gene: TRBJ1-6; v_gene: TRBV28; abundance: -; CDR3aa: CATSDTPGGAAQLPLHF; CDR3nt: TGTGCCACCTCTGATACTCCCGGCGGGGCCGCACAATTACCCCTCCACTTT
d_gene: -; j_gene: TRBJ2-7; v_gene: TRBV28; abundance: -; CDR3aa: CAARGLNEQYF; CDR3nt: TGTGCCGCGCGGGGGCTTAACGAGCAGTACTTC
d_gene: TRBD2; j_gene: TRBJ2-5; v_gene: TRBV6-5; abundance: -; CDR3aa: CASSTGTRGETQYF; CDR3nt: TGTGCCAGCAGTACGGGGACTAGGGGAGAGACCCAGTACTTC
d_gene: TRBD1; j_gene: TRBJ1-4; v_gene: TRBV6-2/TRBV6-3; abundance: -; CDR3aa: CASSYSTGGNEKLFF; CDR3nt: TGTGCCAGCAGTTACTCGACAGGGGGAAATGAAAAACTGTTTTTT
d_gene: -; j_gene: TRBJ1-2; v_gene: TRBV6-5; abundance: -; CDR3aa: CASNRVISGYTF; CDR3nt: TGTGCCAGCAACAGGGTTATTTCTGGCTACACCTTC
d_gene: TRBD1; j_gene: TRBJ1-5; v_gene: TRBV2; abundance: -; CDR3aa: CASSLGTGGNNQPQHF; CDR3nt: TGTGCCAGCAGTTTAGGGACAGGGGGGAACAATCAGCCCCAGCATTTT
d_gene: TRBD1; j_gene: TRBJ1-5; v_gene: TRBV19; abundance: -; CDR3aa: CASSRGPGQPNQPQHF; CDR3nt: TGTGCCAGTAGTAGAGGCCCGGGACAGCCGAATCAGCCCCAGCATTTT
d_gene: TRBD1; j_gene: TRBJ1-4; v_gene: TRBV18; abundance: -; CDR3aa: CASSPPWTGDNEKLFF; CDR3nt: TGTGCCAGCTCACCACCCTGGACAGGGGATAACGAAAAACTGTTTTTT
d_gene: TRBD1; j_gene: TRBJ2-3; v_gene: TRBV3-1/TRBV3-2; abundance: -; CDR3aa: CASSPGTGGTDTQYF; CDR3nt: TGTGCCAGCAGCCCAGGGACAGGAGGCACAGATACGCAGTATTTT
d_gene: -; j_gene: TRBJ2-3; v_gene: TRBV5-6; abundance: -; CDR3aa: CASSFTRADTQYF; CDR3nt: TGTGCCAGCAGCTTTACGCGCGCAGATACGCAGTATTTT
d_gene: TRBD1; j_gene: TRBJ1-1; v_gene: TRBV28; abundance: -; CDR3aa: CASSHGGGGLVTEAFF; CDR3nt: TGTGCCAGCAGCCATGGAGGAGGGGGCTTGGTCACTGAAGCTTTCTTT
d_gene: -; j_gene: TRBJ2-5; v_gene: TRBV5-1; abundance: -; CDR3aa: CASSLSESPETQYF; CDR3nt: TGCGCCAGCAGCTTGTCGGAGTCGCCCGAGACCCAGTACTTC
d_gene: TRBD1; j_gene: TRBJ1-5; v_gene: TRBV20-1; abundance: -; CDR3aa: CSASIGGIRNQPQHF; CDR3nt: TGCAGTGCTAGTATAGGGGGCATAAGGAATCAGCCCCAGCATTTT
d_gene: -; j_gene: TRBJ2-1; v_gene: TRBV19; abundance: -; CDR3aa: CASSPQDGYNEQFF; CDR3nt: TGTGCCAGTAGTCCACAGGACGGCTACAATGAGCAGTTCTTC
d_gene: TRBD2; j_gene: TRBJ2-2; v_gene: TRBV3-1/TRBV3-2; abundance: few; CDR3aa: CASSQATNWERGGLGTGELFF; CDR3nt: TGTGCCAGCAGCCAAGCCACCAACTGGGAGCGGGGGGGCTTAGGAACCGGGGAGCTGTTTTTT